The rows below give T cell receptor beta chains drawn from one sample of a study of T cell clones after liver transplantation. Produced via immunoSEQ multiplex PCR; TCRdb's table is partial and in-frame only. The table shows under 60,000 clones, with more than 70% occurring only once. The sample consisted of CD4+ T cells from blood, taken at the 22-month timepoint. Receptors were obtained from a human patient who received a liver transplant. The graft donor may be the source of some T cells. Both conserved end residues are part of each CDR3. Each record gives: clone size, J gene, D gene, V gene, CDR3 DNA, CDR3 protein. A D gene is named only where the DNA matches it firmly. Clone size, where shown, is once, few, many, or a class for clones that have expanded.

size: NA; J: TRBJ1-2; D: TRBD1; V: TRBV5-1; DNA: TGCGCCAGCAGCTGGGGAGGAGGGGGCGCGGGCCTCTATGGCTACACCTTC; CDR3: CASSWGGGGAGLYGYTF
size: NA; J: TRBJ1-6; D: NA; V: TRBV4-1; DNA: TGCGCCAGCAGCCTGTCCCCCCCTCGGGGGCTGGGTTCACCCCTCCACTTT; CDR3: CASSLSPPRGLGSPLHF
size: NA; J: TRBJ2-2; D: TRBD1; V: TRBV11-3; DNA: TGTGCCAGCAGCGAAAGACAGGGGGTAGTTTCCGGGGAGCTGTTTTTT; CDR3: CASSERQGVVSGELFF
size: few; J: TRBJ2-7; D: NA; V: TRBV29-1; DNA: TGCAGCGTTGTGGACAGCACTTACGAGCAGTACTTC; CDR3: CSVVDSTYEQYF
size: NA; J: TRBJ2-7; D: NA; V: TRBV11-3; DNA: TGTGCCAGCAGCTGGACAGTACAGAGTGAGCAGTACTTC; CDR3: CASSWTVQSEQYF
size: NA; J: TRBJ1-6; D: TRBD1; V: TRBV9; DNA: TGTGCCAGCAGCGCCAGACAGGGAACCAATTCACCCCTCCACTTT; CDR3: CASSARQGTNSPLHF
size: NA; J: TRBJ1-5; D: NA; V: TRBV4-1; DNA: TGCGCCAGCAGCCAAGATCCATCACATTTCAATAGCAATCAGCCCCAGCATTTT; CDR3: CASSQDPSHFNSNQPQHF
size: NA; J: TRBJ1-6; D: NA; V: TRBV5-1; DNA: TGCGCCAGCAGCTTGGACGGTATAAGGACAGTGGCTAATTCACCCCTCCACTTT; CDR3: CASSLDGIRTVANSPLHF
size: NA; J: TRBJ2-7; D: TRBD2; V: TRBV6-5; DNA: TGTGCCAGCTATCAGCCAGCGGGGGGTGCCTACGAGCAGTACTTC; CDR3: CASYQPAGGAYEQYF
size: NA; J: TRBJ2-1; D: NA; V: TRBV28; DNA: TGTGCCAGCATGAGGCCCGATGAGCAGTTCTTC; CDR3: CASMRPDEQFF
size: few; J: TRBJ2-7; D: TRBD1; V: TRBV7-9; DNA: TGTGCCAGCAGCGATTACCGGGACAGGACCTACGAGCAGTACTTC; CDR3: CASSDYRDRTYEQYF